This T cell receptor (beta chain) was sequenced in a study of blood T cell repertoires in COVID-19. The protocol was immunoSEQ multiplex PCR, while the TCRdb copy is restricted to in-frame clones and leaves out a portion. The repertoire holds approximately 230,000 clones, with 87% as singletons. The V gene end was trimmed by 6 bases and the J gene end by 0 bases; junction bases not matched to a gene: 5. The CDR3 runs to 15 residues. From germline, CDR1 is LNHDA and CDR2 SQIVND (reference sequence). The receptor comes from a woman aged 25 to 39 with acute COVID-19. The chain uses TRBV19 and TRBJ2-7; 10 bases match TRBD2. The sequencing input was PBMCs or T cells enriched from blood (not recorded which). The CDR3 DNA is TGTGCCAGTAGCCTACTAGCGGGACTCTCCTACGAGCAGTACTTC. Amino acids: CASSLLAGLSYEQYF.